The 22 T cell receptor beta chains reported below all come from one sample, sequenced in a study of cytomegalovirus exposure and HLA in healthy donors. A multiplex PCR was run with 60 Vbeta primers and 13 Jbeta primers. Clones were read by immunoSEQ multiplex PCR, and TCRdb kept only the in-frame ones, dropping some. The table includes about 130,000 clones, 80% detected once. Sequenced sample: PBMCs. These receptors came from a man aged 40-55 years in good health and CMV-seronegative.

The rearrangement links TRBV2 to TRBJ2-3; D unclear. The V end lost 4 bases, the J end lost 2 bases, and 4 bases lay between the germline ends. In germline, CDR1 is SNHLY, CDR2 FYNNEI. The CDR3 has 12 residues. For the CDR3, the DNA is TGTGCCAGCAGTGGGCCCACAGATACGCAGTATTTT. Translating gives CASSGPTDTQYF.

The chain has TRBV6-1 and TRBJ1-3; D is unresolved. The CDR3 contains 14 residues. The V end was cut by 4 bases, the J end by 0 bases, with 7 bases between. Germline loops: CDR1 MNHNS, CDR2 SASEGT. The CDR3 loop is CASSAKSSGNTIYF. The CDR3, as DNA: TGTGCCAGCAGTGCTAAATCCTCTGGAAACACCATATATTTT.

V is TRBV5-4 and J is TRBJ2-5; 9 bases are a match to TRBD1. CDR3 length equals 14 residues. With V trimmed by 4 bases and J by 0 bases, 1 base remained unmatched. Germline V gene sequence: CDR1 SGHNT, CDR2 YYREEE (reference sequence). The DNA for the CDR3 is TGTGCCAGCAGCCGGGACAGGGACCAAGAGACCCAGTACTTC. Encoded protein: CASSRDRDQETQYF.

This chain links TRBV30 with TRBJ1-3; 9 bases line up with TRBD1. The CDR3 is made up of 13 amino acids. V gave up 5 bases and J gave up 2 bases; unmatched junction bases: 1. Germline V gives CDR1 GTSNPN, CDR2 SVGIG (reference sequence). CDR3 residues: CAWGTGTGNTIYF. CDR3 in DNA: TGTGCCTGGGGGACAGGGACTGGAAACACCATATATTTT.

The chain has TRBV5-1 and TRBJ2-1; 10 bases are shared with TRBD2. After removal of 10 bases from V and 12 bases from J, the junction contained 19 bases not matched to a gene. Germline values: CDR1 SGHRS, CDR2 YFSETQ. This CDR3 comprises 15 residues. This CDR3 reads CASREEIAGGFRQFF. The DNA of the CDR3 is TGCGCCTCCCGGGAGGAAATAGCGGGAGGATTTCGGCAGTTCTTC.

This clone has just a few counts. The V call is TRBV29-1, the J call TRBJ2-5, with 8 positions matching TRBD2. CDR3 length: 14 residues. Trimming cost V 5 bases and J 1 base; bases outside gene matches: 6. CDR1 is SQVTM, CDR2 ANQGSEA, per germline. The CDR3 loop reads CSVRGGPGQETQYF. CDR3 nucleotides: TGCAGCGTTCGGGGGGGGCCGGGCCAAGAGACCCAGTACTTC.

V and J are TRBV7-3 and TRBJ2-5, with a tentative D call TRBD2 (6 bases). CDR1 SGHTA and CDR2 FQGTGA come from the germline V gene. V lost 1 base to trimming and J lost 0 bases, with 18 bases between them. The length of the CDR3 is 18 residues. CDR3 loop: CASSLREVGRANQETQYF. For the CDR3, the DNA is TGTGCCAGCAGCTTAAGGGAGGTCGGCAGGGCCAACCAAGAGACCCAGTACTTC.

The chain joins TRBV30 to TRBJ2-5, with TRBD2 as a possible D gene (6 bases). V gave up 0 bases and J gave up 5 bases, with 19 bases separating them. CDR3 length: 16 amino acids. Germline loops: CDR1 GTSNPN, CDR2 SVGIG (reference sequence). CDR3 in amino acids: CAWSVRPAGLGETQYF. For the CDR3, the DNA is TGTGCCTGGAGTGTACGACCGGCGGGACTCGGGGAGACCCAGTACTTC.

The rearrangement links TRBV7-8 to TRBJ1-1; weak D call: TRBD1 (6 bases). V lost 0 bases, J lost 8 bases, and 13 bases lay in between. Germline assignment: CDR1 SGHVS and CDR2 FQNEAQ. This CDR3 is 14 amino acids long. CDR3 in amino acids: CASSLARGGREAFF. CDR3 in DNA: TGTGCCAGCAGCTTAGCTCGTGGGGGCAGGGAAGCTTTCTTT.

The genes are TRBV5-1 and TRBJ2-5; D perhaps matches TRBD2 (7 bases). Between the trimmed V and J ends, which lost 6 bases and 4 bases, there was a span of 19 bases. Germline V gene lookup returns CDR1 SGHRS and CDR2 YFSETQ. This CDR3 comprises 15 residues. CDR3 sequence: CASIGGGTSGETQYF. Written as DNA, the CDR3 is TGCGCCAGCATTGGCGGGGGCACATCGGGAGAGACCCAGTACTTC.

This chain joins TRBV6-5 and TRBJ2-5, with D unclear. CDR3 size: 13 residues. The germline V gene encodes CDR1 MNHEY and CDR2 SVGAGI. Trimming left V 2 bases short and J 2 bases short, with 6 bases between. The CDR3 spells CASSYQYQETQYF. DNA of the CDR3: TGTGCCAGCAGTTACCAGTATCAAGAGACCCAGTACTTC.

Turning to this clone: Relative to the germline gene, one junction end is altered; a read error may explain this. The V gene is TRBV6-1, the J gene TRBJ1-2; 12 bases match TRBD1. The CDR3 runs to 13 residues. Germline assignment: CDR1 MNHNS and CDR2 SASEGT. The CDR3 nucleotides read TGCGCTGGGACAGGGGGCGCGAGGTATGGCTACACCTTC. It yields the protein CAGTGGARYGYTF.

The chain couples TRBV28 to TRBJ1-5, with TRBD1 as a possible D gene (6 bases). Germline CDR1 MDHEN, CDR2 SYDVKM. This CDR3 has 14 amino acids. The germline V and J ends were trimmed by 2 bases and 6 bases, with 11 bases remaining between them. The CDR3 protein is CASSLGTGSQPQHF. CDR3 DNA: TGTGCCAGCAGTTTAGGAACAGGGAGTCAGCCCCAGCATTTT.

The CDR3 region is CASSPPRGTGELFF. The CDR3 DNA reads as TGTGCCAGCTCACCACCGCGAGGGACCGGGGAGCTGTTTTTT. The gene calls are TRBV18 and TRBJ2-2; possibly TRBD2 for D (5 bases). Deletions cut 0 bases from V and 5 bases from J, with 7 bases between. CDR1 KGHSH and CDR2 LQKENI come from the germline V gene. The CDR3 runs to 14 residues.

V is TRBV28 and J is TRBJ1-1; D may be TRBD1 (5 bases). V was cut by 5 bases and J by 6 bases, with 16 bases left in between. CDR1 MDHEN and CDR2 SYDVKM come from the germline V gene. The CDR3 runs to 14 residues. The CDR3: CASSKAGWDSEAFF. The CDR3 DNA is TGTGCCAGCAGTAAGGCAGGGTGGGACTCTGAAGCTTTCTTT. Combining the CDR3 with reference TRBV28 and TRBJ1-1 gives the whole variable domain DVKVTQSSRYLVKRTGEKVFLECVQDMDHENMFWYRQDPGLGLRLIYFSYDVKMKEKGDIPEGYSVSREKKERFSLILESASTNQTSMYLCASSKAGWDSEAFFGQGTRLTVV.

The genes are TRBV2 and TRBJ1-6; 9 bases are shared with TRBD1. The CDR3 sequence is 15 residues long. V was pared by 7 bases and J by 5 bases, with 6 bases of the junction left unmatched. The germline CDR1 and CDR2 sequences are SNHLY and FYNNEI. CDR3 sequence (DNA): TGTGCCAGCACCTCGGACAGGGGCCATAATTCACCCCTCCACTTT. Its translation: CASTSDRGHNSPLHF.

The table lists this clone with a few counts. The CDR3 region has the DNA TGCAGCATTCAACAAAACCGGGACACTGAAGCTTTCTTT. Its protein product is CSIQQNRDTEAFF. The V call is TRBV29-1, the J call TRBJ1-1; no clear D gene. Trimming removed 8 bases from V and 3 bases from J, with 16 bases in between. The CDR3 has 13 amino acids. Germline loops: CDR1 SQVTM, CDR2 ANQGSEA.

This clone has a handful of counts. The chain employs TRBV20-1 and TRBJ2-1, with D perhaps matching TRBD2 (6 bases). Germline assignment: CDR1 DFQATT and CDR2 SNEGSKA (reference sequence). Deletions cut 2 bases from V and 10 bases from J, with 9 bases between. CDR3 length: 11 amino acids. Here the CDR3 reads CSARSSAEQFF. Here the CDR3 DNA reads TGCAGTGCTAGATCTAGCGCCGAGCAGTTCTTC.

The chain uses TRBV7-8 and TRBJ2-7; 10 bases map to TRBD1. Per germline, CDR1 SGHVS and CDR2 FQNEAQ. Trimming cost V 5 bases and J 1 base; bases outside gene matches: 8. This CDR3 region has 16 residues. This chain's CDR3 is CASSRGDRGVSYEQYF. The CDR3 nucleotides are TGTGCCAGCAGCCGAGGGGACAGGGGCGTATCCTACGAGCAGTACTTC.

The V call is TRBV27, the J call TRBJ2-2, with 7 nucleotides matching TRBD1. CDR1 is MNHEY, CDR2 SMNVEV, per germline (reference sequence). After removal of 5 bases from V and 7 bases from J, the junction contained 10 bases not matched to a gene. CDR3 length equals 15 residues. Here the CDR3 reads CASSQSGTEIGELFF. The CDR3 nucleotides are TGTGCCAGCAGTCAATCCGGGACAGAGATCGGGGAGCTGTTTTTT.

This clone was seen more than once but under ten times. The chain combines TRBV9 with TRBJ2-1; D may be TRBD2 (6 bases). Looked up from germline, CDR1 is SGDLS and CDR2 is YYNGEE. The CDR3 runs to 13 residues. The V end lost 4 bases, the J end lost 9 bases, and 14 bases lay between the germline ends. CDR3 region: CASSPRLGGEQFF. The CDR3 DNA reads TGTGCCAGCAGCCCCCGACTAGGCGGTGAGCAGTTCTTC. Variable domain in full (rest from reference TRBV9 and TRBJ2-1): DSGVTQTPKHLITATGQRVTLRCSPRSGDLSVYWYQQSLDQGLQFLIQYYNGEERAKGNILERFSAQQFPDLHSELNLSSLELGDSALYFCASSPRLGGEQFFGPGTRLTVL.

The chain joins TRBV27 to TRBJ2-7, with TRBD1 as a possible D gene (5 bases). CDR1 is MNHEY, CDR2 SMNVEV, per germline (reference sequence). The V and J ends lost 5 bases and 4 bases respectively, with 12 bases between them. The CDR3 has 13 amino acids. CDR3 region: CASSLRQNYEQYF. The DNA for the CDR3 is TGTGCCAGCAGTCTAAGACAGAATTACGAGCAGTACTTC.